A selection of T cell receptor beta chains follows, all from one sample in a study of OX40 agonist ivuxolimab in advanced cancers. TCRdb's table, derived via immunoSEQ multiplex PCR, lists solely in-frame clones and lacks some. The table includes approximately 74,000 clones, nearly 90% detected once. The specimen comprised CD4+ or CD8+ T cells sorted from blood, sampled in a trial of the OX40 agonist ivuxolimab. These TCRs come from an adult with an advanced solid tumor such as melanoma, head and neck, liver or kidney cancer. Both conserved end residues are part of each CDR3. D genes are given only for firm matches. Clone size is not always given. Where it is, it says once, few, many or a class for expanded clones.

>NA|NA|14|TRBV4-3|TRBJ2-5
TGCGCCAGCAGCCAAGATTTCGGCACCATGACCCAGTACTTC
CASSQDFGTMTQYF
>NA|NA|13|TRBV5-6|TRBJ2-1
TGTGCCAGCAGCGGGGCCACCTACAATGAGCAGTTCTTC
CASSGATYNEQFF
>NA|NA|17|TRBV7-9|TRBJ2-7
TGTGCCAGCAGCTTAGCCCCGAACAGGGAGGGTGCCGACGAGCAGTACTTC
CASSLAPNREGADEQYF
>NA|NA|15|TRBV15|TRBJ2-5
TGTGCCACCAGCAGAGATCAACAGGGCACCGGAACCCAGTACTTC
CATSRDQQGTGTQYF
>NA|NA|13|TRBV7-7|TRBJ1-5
TGTGCTAGCAGCTTGGAGATGGGGCAGCCCCAGCATTTT
CASSLEMGQPQHF
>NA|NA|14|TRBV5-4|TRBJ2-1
TGTGCCAGCAGCTATAGCGGCCCCCGGGGTGAGCAGTTCTTC
CASSYSGPRGEQFF
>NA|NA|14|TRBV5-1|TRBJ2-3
TGCGCCAGCAGCCCCCGGACAGACACAGATACGCAGTATTTT
CASSPRTDTDTQYF
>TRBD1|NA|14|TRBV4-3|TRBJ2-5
TGCGCCAGCAGCCGGGGACAGGGGGTGGAGACCCAGTACTTC
CASSRGQGVETQYF
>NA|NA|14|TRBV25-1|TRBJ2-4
TGTGCCAGCAGTGGACCGGGTTCCAAAAACATTCAGTACTTC
CASSGPGSKNIQYF
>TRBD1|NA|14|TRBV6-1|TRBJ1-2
TGTGCCAGCAGACAAACGGGACAGGGTTATGGCTACACCTTC
CASRQTGQGYGYTF
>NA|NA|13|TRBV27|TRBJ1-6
TGTGCCAGCAGCAGACAGGATAATTCACCCCTCCACTTT
CASSRQDNSPLHF
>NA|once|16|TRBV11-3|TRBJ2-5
TGTGCCAGCAGCTTAGATTGGAGACAGCTTCAAGAGACCCAGTACTTC
CASSLDWRQLQETQYF
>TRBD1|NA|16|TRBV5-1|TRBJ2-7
TGCGCCAGCAGCTTGGAAGGGACAGGGTCCTCCTACGAGCAGTACTTC
CASSLEGTGSSYEQYF
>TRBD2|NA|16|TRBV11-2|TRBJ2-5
TGTGCCAGCAGCTTTTCTGCGGGAGGGCCTTGGGAGACCCAGTACTTC
CASSFSAGGPWETQYF
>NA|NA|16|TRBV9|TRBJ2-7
TGTGCCAGCAGCTCCAAATGGGGGGCCCTAGAAGACGAGCAGTACTTC
CASSSKWGALEDEQYF
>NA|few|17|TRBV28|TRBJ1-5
TGTGCCAGCAGTTTAGCGAAATCGTCAGGAAAAAATCAGCCCCAGCATTTT
CASSLAKSSGKNQPQHF
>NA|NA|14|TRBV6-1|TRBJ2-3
TGTGCCAGCAGTGAGGGCGGGAGCACAGATACGCAGTATTTT
CASSEGGSTDTQYF
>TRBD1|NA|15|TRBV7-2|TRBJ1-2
TGTGCCAGCAGCTTAGTAGTGACAGGGGGCTATGGCTACACCTTC
CASSLVVTGGYGYTF
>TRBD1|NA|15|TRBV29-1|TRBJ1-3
TGCAGCGTCATGGACAGGTTGAATTCAGGAAACACCATATATTTT
CSVMDRLNSGNTIYF
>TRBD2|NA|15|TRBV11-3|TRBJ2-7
TGTGCCAGCAGCTTGCGTTCCGGGAGGTTCTACGAGCAGTACTTC
CASSLRSGRFYEQYF
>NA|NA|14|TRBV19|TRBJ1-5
TGTGCCAGTTCAAAGGTGAATAGCAATCAGCCCCAGCATTTT
CASSKVNSNQPQHF
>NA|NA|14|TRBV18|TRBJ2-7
TGTGCCAGCTCACCCCAGGGGAATACCTACGAGCAGTACTTC
CASSPQGNTYEQYF
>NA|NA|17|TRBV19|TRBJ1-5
TGTGCCAGTAGTATTCGCCCGGGACCGTCATCAAGTCAGCCCCAGCATTTT
CASSIRPGPSSSQPQHF
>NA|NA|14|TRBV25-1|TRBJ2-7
TGTGCCAGCAGTGATGCCAGGCGGCCATACGAGCAGTACTTC
CASSDARRPYEQYF
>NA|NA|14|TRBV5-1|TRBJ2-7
TGCGCCAGCGCCTCTAGCCCACCTTCCTACGAGCAGTACTTC
CASASSPPSYEQYF
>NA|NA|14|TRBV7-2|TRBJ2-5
TGTGCCAGCAGCAAGGGACACCTACAAGAGACCCAGTACTTC
CASSKGHLQETQYF
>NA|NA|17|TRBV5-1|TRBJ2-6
TGCGCCAGCAGCTTTTATGGGCGGAACTCTGGGGCCAACGTCCTGACTTTC
CASSFYGRNSGANVLTF
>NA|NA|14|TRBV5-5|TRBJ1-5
TGTGCCAGCAGCCCGACGGGGACTACGCAGCCCCAGCATTTT
CASSPTGTTQPQHF
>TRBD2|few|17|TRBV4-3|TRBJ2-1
TGCGCCAGCAGCCAAAACCCCCTCGGGAGGGCCCGGAATGAGCAGTTCTTC
CASSQNPLGRARNEQFF
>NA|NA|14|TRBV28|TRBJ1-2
TGTGCCAGCAGGTCTCCGGGTCGACTCTATGGCTACACCTTC
CASRSPGRLYGYTF
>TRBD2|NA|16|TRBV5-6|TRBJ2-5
TGTGCCAGCACCTCGAACATGGGGGGGACTCAAGAGACCCAGTACTTC
CASTSNMGGTQETQYF
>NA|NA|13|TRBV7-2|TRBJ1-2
TGTGCCAGCAGCCCCGACAGAAACTATGGCTACACCTTC
CASSPDRNYGYTF
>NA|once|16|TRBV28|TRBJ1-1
TGTGCCAGCAGTTCTTACACGGGTGACATGAACACTGAAGCTTTCTTT
CASSSYTGDMNTEAFF